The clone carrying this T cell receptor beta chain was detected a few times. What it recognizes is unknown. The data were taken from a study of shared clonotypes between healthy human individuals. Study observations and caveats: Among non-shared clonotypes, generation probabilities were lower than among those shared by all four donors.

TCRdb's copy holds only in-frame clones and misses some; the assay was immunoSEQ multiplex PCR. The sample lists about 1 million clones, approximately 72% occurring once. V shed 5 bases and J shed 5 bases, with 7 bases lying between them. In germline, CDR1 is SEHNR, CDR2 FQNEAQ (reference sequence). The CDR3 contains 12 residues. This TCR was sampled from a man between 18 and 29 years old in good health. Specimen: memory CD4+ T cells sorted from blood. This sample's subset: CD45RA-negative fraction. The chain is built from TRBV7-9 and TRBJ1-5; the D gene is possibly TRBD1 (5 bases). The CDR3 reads CASSDRDQPQHF. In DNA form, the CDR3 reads TGTGCCAGCAGCGACAGAGATCAGCCCCAGCATTTT.